This T cell receptor (beta chain) was recovered during a study of blood T cell repertoires in COVID-19. Study background: COVID-19 samples from acute and convalescent phases originated in the United States, Italy and Spain. PBMCs, B-cell-depleted T cells, or T cells were the source of the cDNA or gDNA that made up the material.

This clone was found once. V was shortened by 10 bases and J by 6 bases, with 16 bases between the two germline ends. This CDR3 has 13 amino acids. Per germline, CDR1 SEHNR and CDR2 FQNEAQ (reference sequence). Original methodology: The assay estimated nucleated cells by amplifying reference gene primers. Profiled with immunoSEQ multiplex PCR; TCRdb holds only in-frame clones, not every one. V and J calls plus clone size are reproduced from that table; the DNA served to infer D and trimming. The data hold tens of thousands of clones, with around nine tenths observed a single time. The sequenced material came from peripheral blood. The sequence derives from a human donor in a cohort sampled during active COVID-19. The chain has TRBV7-9 and TRBJ2-1; the D gene is possibly TRBD1 (6 bases). In DNA form, the CDR3 reads TGTGCCATGGGGGCGCCTAGGGGCAATGAGCAGTTCTTC. It encodes CAMGAPRGNEQFF.